A single sample gave rise to the 25 T cell receptor beta chains below, sequenced in a study of graft-versus-host responses after intestinal transplantation. Method: immunoSEQ multiplex PCR; TCRdb's copy keeps in-frame clones and lacks some. The sample consists of 95,000 to 100,000 clones, more than 75% of them appearing once. The sequences come from PBMCs, collected 255 days after intestinal transplant. These TCRs come from a human patient who received an intestinal transplant, so some T cells may come from the graft donor.

This chain connects TRBV2 to TRBJ1-2, with D unclear. Trimming pared 3 bases from V and 6 bases from J, leaving 8 bases between. The CDR3 sequence is 12 residues long. CDR1 SNHLY and CDR2 FYNNEI come from the germline V gene. The CDR3 DNA reads as TGTGCCAGCAGTGAGCGTCGGAATGGCTACACCTTC. Its protein is CASSERRNGYTF. Variable domain in full (rest from reference TRBV2 and TRBJ1-2): EPEVTQTPSHQVTQMGQEVILRCVPISNHLYFYWYRQILGQKVEFLVSFYNNEISEKSEIFDDQFSVERPDGSNFTLKIRSTKLEDSAMYFCASSERRNGYTFGSGTRLTVV.

The chain links TRBV7-6 to TRBJ1-1; no clear D gene. V lost 3 bases to trimming and J lost 0 bases, with 8 bases between them. The germline gives CDR1 SGHVS, CDR2 FNYEAQ. The CDR3 runs to 14 residues. CDR3 amino acids: CASSLYELNTEAFF. The CDR3 region has the DNA TGTGCCAGCAGCTTGTACGAACTGAACACTGAAGCTTTCTTT. Complete variable domain (other parts from reference TRBV7-6 and TRBJ1-1): GAGVSQSPRYKVTKRGQDVALRCDPISGHVSLYWYRQALGQGPEFLTYFNYEAQQDKSGLPNDRFSAERPEGSISTLTIQRTEQRDSAMYRCASSLYELNTEAFFGQGTRLTVV.

The J gene is TRBJ1-6, the V gene TRBV5-1, with TRBD1 matching over 7 bases. V was pared by 2 bases and J by 5 bases, with 4 bases of the junction left unmatched. The CDR3 covers 15 residues. Germline V CDR1 and CDR2: SGHRS, YFSETQ. The CDR3 DNA follows: TGCGCCAGCAGCTTCCGGACAGGAGATAATTCACCCCTCCACTTT. This translates into CASSFRTGDNSPLHF.

This clone was detected only once. CDR3: CASSVGGLSSYEQYF. CDR3 nucleotide sequence: TGTGCCAGCAGCGTAGGTGGGCTGAGCTCCTACGAGCAGTACTTC. The chain couples TRBV9 to TRBJ2-7; D remains ambiguous. The CDR3 totals 15 residues. Germline V gene sequence: CDR1 SGDLS, CDR2 YYNGEE. Trimming cost V 0 bases and J 0 bases, with 10 bases left between them.

This clone occurred a few times. The chain employs TRBV28 and TRBJ2-3; possibly TRBD1 for D (5 bases). Germline V lookup: CDR1 MDHEN, CDR2 SYDVKM. The CDR3 length is 17 residues. Trimming cost V 0 bases and J 3 bases, with 16 bases left between them. CDR3 in amino acids: CASSLWVGSQGTDTQYF. The CDR3, as DNA: TGTGCCAGCAGTTTATGGGTTGGCAGCCAGGGAACAGATACGCAGTATTTT.

The chain recombines TRBV7-9 with TRBJ1-1; D may be TRBD1 (6 bases). V lost 5 bases and J lost 1, with 14 bases in between. The germline V gene encodes CDR1 SEHNR and CDR2 FQNEAQ (reference sequence). The CDR3 extends over 15 amino acids. This CDR3 is CASSPQGGGNTEAFF. CDR3 nucleotide sequence: TGTGCCAGCAGCCCCCAAGGGGGGGGGAACACTGAAGCTTTCTTT.

The rearrangement uses TRBV29-1 and TRBJ2-2; perhaps TRBD1 as D (5 bases). CDR1 SQVTM and CDR2 ANQGSEA come from the germline V gene. The CDR3 length is 13 residues. Trimming left V 4 bases short and J 1 base short, with 7 bases between. CDR3 DNA: TGCAGCGTTGCCAGGGTGAACACCGGGGAGCTGTTTTTT. It yields the protein CSVARVNTGELFF.

This clone showed up just once. The chain employs TRBV5-4 and TRBJ2-2; 7 nucleotides align to TRBD1. The germline V gene encodes CDR1 SGHNT and CDR2 YYREEE (reference sequence). This CDR3 is built from 18 residues. V trimming: 2 bases; J trimming: 0 bases; junction bases outside the gene matches: 10. CDR3 DNA: TGTGCCAGCAGCTTCGATGGTTGGGACAGAACGAACACCGGGGAGCTGTTTTTT. Its protein product is CASSFDGWDRTNTGELFF.

V usage is TRBV27 and J usage is TRBJ2-5; TRBD2 might be the D (5 bases). The germline gives CDR1 MNHEY, CDR2 SMNVEV (reference sequence). The CDR3 spans 13 residues. Trimming shortened V by 8 bases and J by 9 bases, and 19 bases separated the two germline ends. CDR3 nucleotide sequence: TGTGCCAGCCTCCGGGCGGTCGAGGAGGCCCAGTACTTC. Amino acids: CASLRAVEEAQYF.

This chain links TRBV7-6 with TRBJ1-2, with D perhaps TRBD1 (5 bases). Per germline, CDR1 SGHVS and CDR2 FNYEAQ. The CDR3 extends over 15 amino acids. The ends were cut back, 1 base at V and 4 bases at J, with 13 bases in the middle. CDR3: CASSLETGPTYGYTF. CDR3 coding DNA: TGTGCCAGCAGCTTAGAAACGGGACCTACCTATGGCTACACCTTC.

The chain couples TRBV7-9 to TRBJ2-7; 7 nucleotides line up with TRBD2. The J segment lost 1 base and the V segment lost 1 base, leaving 16 bases of the junction unmatched. The CDR3 is 19 residues long. Germline lookup yields CDR1 SEHNR and CDR2 FQNEAQ (reference sequence). The CDR3 bases are TGTGCCAGCAGCTTAGGGGGAGGGCAGCGGAGCATCCTGTCCTACGAGCAGTACTTC. Its protein product is CASSLGGGQRSILSYEQYF.

The chain recombines TRBV2 with TRBJ2-1; D not certain. The CDR3 covers 11 residues. V shed 7 bases and J shed 6 bases, with 7 bases lying between them. CDR1 and CDR2 from the germline V gene are SNHLY and FYNNEI. The chain's CDR3 is CASTWSNEQFF. The CDR3 bases are TGTGCCAGCACCTGGTCCAATGAGCAGTTCTTC.

J is TRBJ1-1 and V is TRBV18, with a possible D match to TRBD1 (5 bases). Trimming left V 6 bases short and J 6 bases short, with 20 bases between. There are 15 residues in the CDR3. Germline-derived CDR1 and CDR2 are KGHSH and LQKENI. The CDR3 spells CASSPRQGGGPEAFF. Written as DNA, the CDR3 is TGTGCCAGCTCCCCCCGGCAGGGAGGAGGTCCTGAAGCTTTCTTT.

This rearrangement joins TRBV30 to TRBJ1-2; no clear D. The CDR3 has 16 residues. Looked up from germline, CDR1 is GTSNPN and CDR2 is SVGIG (reference sequence). The ends were cut back, 0 bases at V and 4 bases at J, with 18 bases in the middle. CDR3 region: CAWSVQVRAVSYGYTF. CDR3 nucleotides: TGTGCCTGGAGTGTACAAGTAAGGGCAGTAAGCTATGGCTACACCTTC.

This clone was counted a few times. V and J are TRBV6-6 and TRBJ2-7; D not certain. CDR1 is MNHNY and CDR2 is SVGAGI in the germline V gene (reference sequence). Trimming took off 4 bases at V and 6 bases at J, with 7 bases between the two ends. The CDR3 sequence is 11 residues long. DNA of the CDR3: TGTGCCAGCAGTTCAGATACCGAGCAGTACTTC. This translates into CASSSDTEQYF.

The rearrangement links TRBV7-2 to TRBJ1-3; 7 bases map to TRBD1. The V segment lost 5 bases and the J segment 0 bases; nucleotides outside the gene matches: 10. The V gene's germline CDR1 is SGHTA and CDR2 FQGNSA. This CDR3 is built from 17 residues. The CDR3 coding sequence is TGTGCCAGCAGCCCGCAACAGGGGTCCCTCTCTGGAAACACCATATATTTT. Its translation: CASSPQQGSLSGNTIYF. Complete variable domain (other parts from reference TRBV7-2 and TRBJ1-3): GAGVSQSPSNKVTEKGKDVELRCDPISGHTALYWYRQSLGQGLEFLIYFQGNSAPDKSGLPSDRFSAERTGGSVSTLTIQRTQQEDSAVYLCASSPQQGSLSGNTIYFGEGSWLTVV.

The CDR3 DNA follows: TGTGCCAGCAGCGCCGCGGGTAGCTACGAGCAGTACTTC. Protein product: CASSAAGSYEQYF. The chain recombines TRBV7-3 with TRBJ2-7; tentatively, D is TRBD2 (5 bases). This CDR3 region has 13 residues. V lost 5 bases and J lost 3, with 11 bases in between. Germline CDR1 and CDR2: SGHTA and FQGTGA.

The genes are TRBV11-2 and TRBJ1-4; no clear D gene. V was clipped by 5 bases and J by 7 bases, with 11 bases between them. The germline V gene has CDR1 SGHAT and CDR2 FQNNGV. The CDR3 is 13 amino acids. The CDR3 sequence: CASSPPRGEKLFF. Here the CDR3 DNA reads TGTGCCAGCAGCCCCCCGCGAGGTGAAAAACTGTTTTTT. Supplemented by reference TRBV11-2 and TRBJ1-4, the full variable domain reads EAGVAQSPRYKIIEKRQSVAFWCNPISGHATLYWYQQILGQGPKLLIQFQNNGVVDDSQLPKDRFSAERLKGVDSTLKIQPAKLEDSAVYLCASSPPRGEKLFFGSGTQLSVL.

This chain connects TRBV28 to TRBJ2-3; D is uncertain. This CDR3 contains 15 residues. Germline values: CDR1 MDHEN, CDR2 SYDVKM. Trimming pared 5 bases from V and 0 bases from J, leaving 12 bases between. CDR3 DNA: TGTGCCAGCAGTCTGAGCTTTACTAGCACAGATACGCAGTATTTT. Residues: CASSLSFTSTDTQYF.

This rearrangement joins TRBV19 to TRBJ1-2; TRBD1 matches 10 bases. Losses at the gene ends were 5 bases for V and 5 bases for J; bases not matched to a gene: 5. The CDR3 loop spans 14 amino acids. Germline V CDR1 and CDR2: LNHDA, SQIVND (reference sequence). In nucleotides, the CDR3 is TGTGCCAGTAGTGGCGGACAGGGGGTTTATGGCTACACCTTC. Amino acid sequence: CASSGGQGVYGYTF.

The genes are TRBV6-5 and TRBJ1-3; TRBD1 is a possible D gene (5 bases). The CDR3 is made up of 13 amino acids. Germline lookup yields CDR1 MNHEY and CDR2 SVGAGI. The CDR3 bases are TGTGCTTCAGGGCAGCCTAGGGGAAACACCATATATTTT. It encodes CASGQPRGNTIYF.

A remark on this clone: Germline and junction disagree at one end, which may indicate a read error. This CDR3 reads CASSYVGTEETQYF. The CDR3 DNA is TGTGCTAGCAGCTATGTCGGGACAGAAGAGACCCAGTACTTC. This chain joins TRBV7-7 and TRBJ2-5; 7 positions match TRBD1. The germline gives CDR1 SSHAT, CDR2 FNYEAQ (reference sequence). The CDR3 covers 14 residues.

This rearrangement joins TRBV14 to TRBJ1-4; a weak D match, TRBD1 (5 bases). CDR1 SGHDN and CDR2 FVKESK come from the germline V gene. The CDR3 has 15 amino acids. V was cut by 6 bases and J by 2 bases, with 13 bases left in between. CDR3: CASSLDRRTNEKLFF. As DNA, the CDR3 is TGTGCCAGCAGTCTTGACAGACGGACTAATGAAAAACTGTTTTTT.

This clone was counted once. The gene calls are TRBV6-1 and TRBJ2-2, with D maybe TRBD2 (5 bases). Trimming left V 8 bases short and J 4 bases short, with 5 bases between. Germline CDR1 MNHNS, CDR2 SASEGT. This CDR3 spans 11 amino acids. CDR3 residues: CASEGTGELFF. The CDR3 region has the DNA TGTGCCAGCGAGGGCACCGGGGAGCTGTTTTTT.

The V gene is TRBV5-5, the J gene TRBJ1-2; D ambiguous. V was trimmed by 0 bases and J by 6 bases, leaving 3 bases between them. CDR3 size: 11 residues. Germline values: CDR1 SGHKS, CDR2 YYEKEE (reference sequence). The CDR3 is CASSLGNGYTF. The CDR3 DNA is TGTGCCAGCAGCTTGGGAAATGGCTACACCTTC.